Listed below are T cell receptor beta chains from one sample, sequenced in a study of shared clonotypes between healthy human individuals. Generated by immunoSEQ multiplex PCR, the TCRdb table keeps only in-frame clones and is missing some. Here the sample spans about 2.3 million clones, just over 90% being singletons. Sequencing input: naive CD4+ T cells from PBMCs. The receptors were gathered from a man aged 18 to 30 in good health. Some clones in this sample may be carry-over from other donors' samples. Both conserved end residues are trimmed from each CDR3.

12	TRBV5-6	ASSLQGITGELF
13	TRBV2	ASSEWRNGKETQY
12	TRBV4-1	ASSQAGGPDEQF
12	TRBV6-6	ASKIRGQGPEAF
12	TRBV7-2	ASSLRQGNYGYT
13	TRBV6-6	ASRHPGDVNGELF
11	TRBV28	ASQQGTWETQY
13	TRBV11-3	ASSAGTGWGHEQY
11	TRBV2	ASSGQGGNTIY
12	TRBV6-1	ASSLLGMNTEAF
12	TRBV6-5	ASSYQNRVGEQF
16	TRBV18	ASSLLGQRQSSGNTIY
12	TRBV27	ASSLLGEEEKLF
11	TRBV10-3	AISEDPNYGYT
15	TRBV7-8	ASSLLGHRNSGNTIY
14	TRBV7-9	ASSLYGGRATDTQY
10	TRBV18	ASSHGNTEAF
12	TRBV6-5	ASSTKTGYTEAF
12	TRBV30	AWSVGTANTEAF
11	TRBV6-5	ASSKSGGTGAF
9	TRBV29-1	SVEEFGLQN
10	TRBV19	ASSKGTETQY
13	TRBV5-1	ASSLATSGRETQY
11	TRBV2	ATRGIVRGELF
12	TRBV9	ASSVGFSNTEAF
13	TRBV6-4	ASTKRTGSSYEQY
12	TRBV19	ASRPTALNTEAF
13	TRBV9	ASSVSAQTHNEQF
11	TRBV2	ASSGQQGNTIY
11	TRBV2	ASRMGFTGELF
14	TRBV4-1	ASSLEATSSYNEQF
12	TRBV9	ASSVGQGRGGYT
15	TRBV28	ASSLWSAGPNSYEQY
14	TRBV6-5	ASSSGLAGAIDTQY
13	TRBV19	ASRETNLLYNEQF
11	TRBV5-1	ASSFYAGEKLF
13	TRBV11-3	ASSSRTASGNTIY
13	TRBV11-2	ASSRMGTSYNEQF
9	TRBV7-9	ASSPVGEQY
10	TRBV5-6	ASSSSIFGQY
10	TRBV6-1	ASSELPKPQH
12	TRBV28	ASSQGPNQETQY
13	TRBV28	ASSLGGASNQPQH
11	TRBV6-6	ASSYWENTEAF
11	TRBV28	ASNTGPRQPQH
11	TRBV5-1	ASAQGASEKLF
11	TRBV11-1	ASSLGWDQPQH
13	TRBV7-2	ASSPNGRGNEKLF